This T cell receptor (beta chain) came from a study of OX40 agonist ivuxolimab in advanced cancers. For the study at large: Ivuxolimab is a fully human IgG2 antibody that activates OX40 (CD134). Study conclusions and caveats: Circulating CD4+ and CD8+ T cells showed clonal expansion by week 6 at 0.1 to 3.0 mg/kg. On average, a greater number of expanded clones characterised CD8+ T cells relative to CD4+.

Germline CDR1 SGHRS, CDR2 YFSETQ. The CDR3 covers 15 residues. The V end lost 0 bases, the J end lost 6 bases, and 13 bases lay between the germline ends. Comments on this clone: Its target is not known.

The table came from immunoSEQ multiplex PCR; TCRdb's copy has only in-frame clones and leaves some out. The sample lists 95,000 to 110,000 clones, around 93% occurring once. The origin of this receptor is an adult with an advanced solid tumor such as melanoma, head and neck, liver or kidney cancer. The sequencing here drew on CD4+ or CD8+ T cells sorted from blood, taken in a trial of the OX40 agonist ivuxolimab. The chain combines TRBV5-1 with TRBJ2-1; D is uncertain. CDR3 DNA sequence: TGCGCCAGCAGCTTGGGGTTAGTATCTCCCAATGAGCAGTTCTTC. This codes for CASSLGLVSPNEQFF.